The clone carrying this T cell receptor beta chain has more than one count but fewer than ten. Its matching antigen is unknown. The data were taken from a study of response to subunit inactivated influenza vaccine. Whole-study results and caveats: Each seasonal flu vaccination may recruit only limited new T cells, authors suggested.

TCRdb used MiXCR to reprocess the RT-PCR reads, holding one entry per CDR3 protein. The table records fewer than 700,000 distinct CDR3 sequences, roughly 13% of them present only once. The starting material was PBMCs from blood, obtained roughly 48 days after vaccination. The receptor comes from a man in his forties or fifties who received an inactivated influenza vaccine.

The CDR3 here is CASSNTRGYSYEQYF. The CDR3 region has the DNA TGTGCCAGCAGTAACACCCGGGGCTATTCCTACGAGCAGTACTTC. The genes are TRBV7-2 and TRBJ2-7; D may match TRBD1 or TRBD2 (5 bases each). Germline CDR1 SGHTA, CDR2 FQGNSA. V was cut by 6 bases and J by 1 base, with 16 bases left in between. The CDR3 is 15 amino acids.